This TCR beta chain came from a study of cytomegalovirus exposure and HLA in healthy donors. Vbeta (60) and Jbeta (13) primers were used in the PCR. Using immunoSEQ multiplex PCR, the repertoire was profiled, and TCRdb retains in-frame clones only, with some absent. The sample gives about 150,000 clones, approximately 88% of which show up once; 0.38% is in the top ten. The ends were cut back, 8 bases at V and 9 bases at J, with 11 bases in the middle. CDR1 and CDR2 from the germline V gene are MDHEN and SYDVKM. This CDR3 contains 11 residues. The sample consisted of PBMCs. This rearrangement joins TRBV28 to TRBJ2-1; D uncertain. This receptor was taken from a boy aged 2 to 10 in good health and CMV-seronegative. The CDR3 spells CASSARREQFF. In DNA form, the CDR3 reads TGTGCCAGCTCCGCCAGGCGTGAGCAGTTCTTC.